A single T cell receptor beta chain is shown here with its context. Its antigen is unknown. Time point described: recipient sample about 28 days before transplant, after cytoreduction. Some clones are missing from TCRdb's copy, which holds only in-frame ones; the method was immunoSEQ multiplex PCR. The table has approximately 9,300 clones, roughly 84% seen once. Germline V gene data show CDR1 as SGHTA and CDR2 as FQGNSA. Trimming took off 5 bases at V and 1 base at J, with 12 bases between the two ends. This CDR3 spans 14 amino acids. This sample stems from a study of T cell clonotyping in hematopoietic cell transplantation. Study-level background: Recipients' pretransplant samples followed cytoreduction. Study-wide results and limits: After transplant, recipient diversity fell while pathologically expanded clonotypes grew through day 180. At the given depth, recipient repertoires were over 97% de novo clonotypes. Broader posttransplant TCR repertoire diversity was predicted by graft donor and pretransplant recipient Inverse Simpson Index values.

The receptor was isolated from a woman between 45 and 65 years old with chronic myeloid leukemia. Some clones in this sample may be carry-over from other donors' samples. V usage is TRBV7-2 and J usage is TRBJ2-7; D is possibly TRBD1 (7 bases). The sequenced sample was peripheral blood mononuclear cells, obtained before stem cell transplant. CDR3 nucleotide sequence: TGTGCCAGCAGCACGGAGGGACAGTCCTACGAGCAGTACTTC. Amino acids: CASSTEGQSYEQYF.